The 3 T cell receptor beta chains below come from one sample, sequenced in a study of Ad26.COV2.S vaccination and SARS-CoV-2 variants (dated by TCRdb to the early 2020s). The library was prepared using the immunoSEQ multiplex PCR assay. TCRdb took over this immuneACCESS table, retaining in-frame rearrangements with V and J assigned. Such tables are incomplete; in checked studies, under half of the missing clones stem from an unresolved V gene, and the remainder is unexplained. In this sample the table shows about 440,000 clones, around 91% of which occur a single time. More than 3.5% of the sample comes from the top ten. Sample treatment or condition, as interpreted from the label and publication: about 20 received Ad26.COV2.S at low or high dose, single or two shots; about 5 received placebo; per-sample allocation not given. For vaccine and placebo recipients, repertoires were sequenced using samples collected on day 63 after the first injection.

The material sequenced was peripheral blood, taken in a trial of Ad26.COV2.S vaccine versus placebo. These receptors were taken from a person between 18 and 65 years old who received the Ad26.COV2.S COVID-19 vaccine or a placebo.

The CDR3 DNA follows: TGTGCCAGCAGTCGGTCGACAACCGGGACAGGGGGTAGCAATCAGCCCCAGCATTTT. Translation gives CASSRSTTGTGGSNQPQHF. V gene TRBV6-4 combines with J gene TRBJ1-5; the match to TRBD1 covers 11 bases. J gave up 0 bases and V 5 bases, and 12 bases lay outside the gene matches. Germline V CDR1 and CDR2: MRHNA, SNTAGT. The CDR3 is 19 amino acids.

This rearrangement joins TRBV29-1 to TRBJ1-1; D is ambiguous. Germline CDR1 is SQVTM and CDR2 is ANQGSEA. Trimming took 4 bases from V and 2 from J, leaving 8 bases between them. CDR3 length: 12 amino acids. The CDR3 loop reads CSVVGPNTEAFF. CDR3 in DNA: TGCAGCGTTGTCGGGCCTAACACTGAAGCTTTCTTT.

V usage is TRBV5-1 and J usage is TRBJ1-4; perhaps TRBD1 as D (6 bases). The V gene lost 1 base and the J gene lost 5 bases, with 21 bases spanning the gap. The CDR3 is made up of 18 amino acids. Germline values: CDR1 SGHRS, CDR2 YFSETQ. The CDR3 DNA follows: TGCGCCAGCAGCTTGTATCCCATCTCCGGGGGCGAAAATGAAAAACTGTTTTTT. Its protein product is CASSLYPISGGENEKLFF.